This TCR beta chain was retrieved from a study of preoperative IRX-2 immunotherapy in early breast cancer. Clones were sequenced by immunoSEQ multiplex PCR, and TCRdb holds only the in-frame ones, with some missing. The repertoire holds around 25,000 clones, with about 83% as singletons. Trimming removed 8 bases from V and 0 bases from J, with 3 bases in between. CDR3 length: 11 amino acids. Germline loops: CDR1 MRHNA, CDR2 SNTAGT. Stated treatment: preoperative locoregional IRX-2 cytokine immunotherapy. Preoperative locoregional IRX-2 cytokine immunotherapy was tested in the phase Ib source study. The sequence was obtained from a human donor with breast cancer. Here the sequenced sample was lymph node tissue, taken before IRX-2 immunotherapy. This chain connects TRBV6-4 to TRBJ2-3; D is unresolved. CDR3 nucleotide sequence: TGTGCCAGCCACAGCACAGATACGCAGTATTTT. It encodes CASHSTDTQYF.